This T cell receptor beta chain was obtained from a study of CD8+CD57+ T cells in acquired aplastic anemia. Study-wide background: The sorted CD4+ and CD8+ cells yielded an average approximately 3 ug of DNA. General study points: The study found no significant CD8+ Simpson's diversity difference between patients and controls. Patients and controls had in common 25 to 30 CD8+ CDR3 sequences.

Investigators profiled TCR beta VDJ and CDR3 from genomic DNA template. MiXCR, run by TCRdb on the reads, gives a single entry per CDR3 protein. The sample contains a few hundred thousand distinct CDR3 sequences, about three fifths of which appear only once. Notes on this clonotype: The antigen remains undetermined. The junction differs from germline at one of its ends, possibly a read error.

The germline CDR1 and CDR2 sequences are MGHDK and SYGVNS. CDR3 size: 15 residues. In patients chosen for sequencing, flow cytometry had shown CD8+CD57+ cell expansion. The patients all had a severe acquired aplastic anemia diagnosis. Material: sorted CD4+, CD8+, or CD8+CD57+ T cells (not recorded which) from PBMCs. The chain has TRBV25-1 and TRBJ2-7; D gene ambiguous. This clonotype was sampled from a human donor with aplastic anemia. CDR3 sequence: CASSESGGVAYERYF. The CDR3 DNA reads TGTGCCAGCAGTGAATCCGGCGGAGTGGCCTACGAGCGGTACTTC.